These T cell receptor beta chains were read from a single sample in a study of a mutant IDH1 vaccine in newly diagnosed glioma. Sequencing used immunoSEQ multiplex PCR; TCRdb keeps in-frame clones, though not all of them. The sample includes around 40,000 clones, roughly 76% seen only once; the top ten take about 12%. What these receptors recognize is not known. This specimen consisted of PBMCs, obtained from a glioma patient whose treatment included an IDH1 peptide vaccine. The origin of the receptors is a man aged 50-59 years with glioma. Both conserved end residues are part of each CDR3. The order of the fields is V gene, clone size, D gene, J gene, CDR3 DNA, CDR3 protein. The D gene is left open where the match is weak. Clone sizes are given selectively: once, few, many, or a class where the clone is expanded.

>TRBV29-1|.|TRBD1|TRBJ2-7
TGCAGCGTTGCCGGGACAGCTTACGAGCAGTACTTC
CSVAGTAYEQYF
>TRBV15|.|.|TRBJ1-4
TGTGCCACCAGCAGTATAGACGCAACTAATGAAAAACTGTTTTTT
CATSSIDATNEKLFF
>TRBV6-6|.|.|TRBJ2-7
TGTGCCAGCACCCGCCGGGACATGCCCTACGAGCAGTACTTC
CASTRRDMPYEQYF
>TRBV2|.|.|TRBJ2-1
TGTGCCAGTTCCTCGGTTGAGCAGTTCTTC
CASSSVEQFF
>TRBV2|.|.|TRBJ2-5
TGTGCCAGCAGCGCTTCGAGGGGAGAGACCCAGTACTTC
CASSASRGETQYF
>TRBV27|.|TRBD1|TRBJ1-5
TGTGCCGTCGGACAGGGTCAACAGCCCCAGCATTTT
CAVGQGQQPQHF
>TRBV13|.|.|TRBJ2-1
TGTGCCAGCAGCTTACTGAAAGAGGCCTACAATGAGCAGTTCTTC
CASSLLKEAYNEQFF
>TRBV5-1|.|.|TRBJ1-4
TGCGCCAGCACCCGAAGCCCCGTTGGACCCACGGAGGAAAAACTGTTTTTT
CASTRSPVGPTEEKLFF
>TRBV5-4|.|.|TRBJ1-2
TGTGCCAGCAGCCGCGCCACAGGCCGTCAAGTAGGCTACACCTTC
CASSRATGRQVGYTF
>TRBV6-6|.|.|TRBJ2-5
TGTGCCACCTACTCCTACGGGGTGGCAGAGACCCAGTACTTC
CATYSYGVAETQYF
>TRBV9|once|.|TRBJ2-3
TGTGCCAGCAGCCGAATGGGGGGACAGTTCACAGATACGCAGTATTTT
CASSRMGGQFTDTQYF
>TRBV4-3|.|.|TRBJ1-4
TGCGCCAGCAGCCAAGATCGGCAGGGGTGGGAAAAACTGTTTTTT
CASSQDRQGWEKLFF
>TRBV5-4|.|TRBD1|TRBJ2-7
TGTGCCAGCAGTCGGGACAGGGTTGAAGGGCAGTACTTC
CASSRDRVEGQYF
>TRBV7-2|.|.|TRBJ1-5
TGTGCCAGCAGTGTACAGCAGGGGACGGGTCAGCCCCAGCATTTT
CASSVQQGTGQPQHF
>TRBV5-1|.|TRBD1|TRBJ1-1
TGCGCCAGCTCAACCGGACAGGGTAAAATCACTGAAGCTTTCTTT
CASSTGQGKITEAFF
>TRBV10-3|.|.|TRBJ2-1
TGTGCCATCGGGCGCCGGGGTGAGCAGTTCTTC
CAIGRRGEQFF
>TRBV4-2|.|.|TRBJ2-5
TGTGCCAGCAGCCAAGGGACCAGCGGTGATGAGGAGACCCAGTACTTC
CASSQGTSGDEETQYF
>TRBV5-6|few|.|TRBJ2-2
TGTGCCAGCAGCTTAAAAGGGCATCAAGACACCGGGGAGCTGTTTTTT
CASSLKGHQDTGELFF
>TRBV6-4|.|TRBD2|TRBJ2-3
TGTGCCAGCAGTGACTCGATTACTAGCGGGGGTTTAGATACGCAGTATTTT
CASSDSITSGGLDTQYF
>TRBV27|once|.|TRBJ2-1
TGTGCCAGCAGTTTTTCGACTAGAGAGCAGTTCTTC
CASSFSTREQFF
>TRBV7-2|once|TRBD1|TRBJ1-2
TGTGCCAGCAGCCAGGGGTCAGGGGGCGTCTATGGCTACACCTTC
CASSQGSGGVYGYTF
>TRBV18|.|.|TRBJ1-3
TGTGCCAGCTCACCATTAAGCCCGATTGGAAACACCATATATTTT
CASSPLSPIGNTIYF
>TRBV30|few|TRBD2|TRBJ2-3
TGTGCCTGGTTCTCCTCTAGCGGGAGGATAGCTACGCAGTATTTT
CAWFSSSGRIATQYF
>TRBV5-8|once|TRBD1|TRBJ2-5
TGTGCCAGCAACCCCAAGAACAGGGGAGAGACCCAGTACTTC
CASNPKNRGETQYF
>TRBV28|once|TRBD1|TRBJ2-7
TGTGCCAGCAGTGGAGCCGGGACAGGGACCTACGAGCAGTACTTC
CASSGAGTGTYEQYF
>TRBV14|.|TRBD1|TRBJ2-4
TGTGCCAGCAGCACGGGACAGTCGACAAGCAAAAACATTCAGTACTTC
CASSTGQSTSKNIQYF
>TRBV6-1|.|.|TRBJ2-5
TGTGCCAGCAGTGTCCAGGGAAAAGAGACCCAGTACTTC
CASSVQGKETQYF
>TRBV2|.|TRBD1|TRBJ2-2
TGTGCCAGCAGGGCCGGGACAGCGAACACCGGGGAGCTGTTTTTT
CASRAGTANTGELFF
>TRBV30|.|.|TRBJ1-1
TGTGCCTGGAGGCTGCAGACTGAAGCTTTCTTT
CAWRLQTEAFF
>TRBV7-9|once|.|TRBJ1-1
TGTGCCAGCAGCTTAGGCGGGCAGGGTTTCACAAAGAACACTGAAGCTTTCTTT
CASSLGGQGFTKNTEAFF
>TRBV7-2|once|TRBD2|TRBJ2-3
TGTGCCAGCAGCTTTGACAGCGGGAGGAGAACAGATACGCAGTATTTT
CASSFDSGRRTDTQYF
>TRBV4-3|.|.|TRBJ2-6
TGCGCCAGCAGCCAGGACAGTTTCTCTGGGGCCAACGTCCTGACTTTC
CASSQDSFSGANVLTF
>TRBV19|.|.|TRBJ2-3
TGTGCCAGTAGTTCCGGCAGGGGAGAAGATACGCAGTATTTT
CASSSGRGEDTQYF
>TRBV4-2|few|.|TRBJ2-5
TGTGCCAGCAGCCAAGGAACGGGGGACCAAGAGACCCAGTACTTC
CASSQGTGDQETQYF
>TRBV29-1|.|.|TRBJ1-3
TGCAGCGTTGGGGTTGGGGGAAACACCATATATTTT
CSVGVGGNTIYF
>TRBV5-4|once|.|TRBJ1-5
TGTGCCAGCAGCTTGGGAGGGGCCCAGCCCCAGCATTTT
CASSLGGAQPQHF
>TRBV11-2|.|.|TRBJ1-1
TGTGCCAGCAGCCTTTCTTCGTACACTGAAGCTTTCTTT
CASSLSSYTEAFF
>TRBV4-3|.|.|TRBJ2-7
TGCGCCAGCAGCCAAGATCGAAAGGGGACTCGGTACGAGCAGTACTTC
CASSQDRKGTRYEQYF
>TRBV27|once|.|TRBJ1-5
TGTGCCAGCAGTTTAGGGTCCGACGGGAAGCCCCAGCATTTT
CASSLGSDGKPQHF
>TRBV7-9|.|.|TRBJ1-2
TGTGCCAGCAGCTCCGAGGGGCCGTGGTGGGGCTACACCTTC
CASSSEGPWWGYTF
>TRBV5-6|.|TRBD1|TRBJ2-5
TGTGCCAGCAGCAGAACCCTGGACAGGGGCCCTGGGGAGACCCAGTACTTC
CASSRTLDRGPGETQYF
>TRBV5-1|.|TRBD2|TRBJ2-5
TGCGCCAGCAGCCCGGGACTAGCGGGTAAAGAGACCCAGTACTTC
CASSPGLAGKETQYF
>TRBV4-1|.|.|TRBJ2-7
TGCGCCAGCAGCCAAGATCGGCAGCTCACCTACGAGCAGTACTTC
CASSQDRQLTYEQYF
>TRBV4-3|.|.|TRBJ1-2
TGCGCCAGCAGCCAAGATATGGGAGGAGCTAACTATGGCTACACCTTC
CASSQDMGGANYGYTF
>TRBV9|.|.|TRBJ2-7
TGTGCCAGTAGCCCGGGCAGGCGGTCCTACGAGCAGTACTTC
CASSPGRRSYEQYF
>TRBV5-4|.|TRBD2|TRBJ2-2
TGTGCCAGCAGCCCGAGCGGGACGAACACCGGGGAGCTGTTTTTT
CASSPSGTNTGELFF
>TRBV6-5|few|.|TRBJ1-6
TGTGCCAGCAGTTACGGCAGTTCACCCCTCCACTTT
CASSYGSSPLHF
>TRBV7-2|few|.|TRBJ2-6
TGTGCCAGCAGCCAGCCGAGCTCTGGGGCCAACGTCCTGACTTTC
CASSQPSSGANVLTF